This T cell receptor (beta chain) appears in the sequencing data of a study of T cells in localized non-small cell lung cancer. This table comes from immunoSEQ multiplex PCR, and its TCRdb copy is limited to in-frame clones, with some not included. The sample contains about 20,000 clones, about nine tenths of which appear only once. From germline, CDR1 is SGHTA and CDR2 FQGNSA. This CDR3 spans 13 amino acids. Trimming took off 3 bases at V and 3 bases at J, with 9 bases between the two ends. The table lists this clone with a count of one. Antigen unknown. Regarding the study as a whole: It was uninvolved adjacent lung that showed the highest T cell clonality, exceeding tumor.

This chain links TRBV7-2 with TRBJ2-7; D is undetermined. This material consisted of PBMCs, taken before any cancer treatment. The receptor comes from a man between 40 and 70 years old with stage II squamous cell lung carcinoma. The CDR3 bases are TGTGCCAGCAGCTTTGCCCCTCTCTACGAGCAGTACTTC. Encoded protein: CASSFAPLYEQYF.